This T cell receptor beta chain derives from a study of Ad26.COV2.S vaccination and SARS-CoV-2 variants. Indicated treatment: around 19 received Ad26.COV2.S at low or high dose, single or two shots; several received placebo; per-sample allocation not given. The samples were gathered on day 63 after the first injection of vaccine or placebo. V dropped 0 bases and J dropped 5 bases, with 11 bases sitting between them. Germline CDR1 is LGHDT and CDR2 is YNNKEL (reference sequence). The CDR3 runs 15 residues. Only in-frame clones appear in the TCRdb table, and some are missing; sequencing was by immunoSEQ multiplex PCR. The sample comprises about 480,000 clones, around 85% of which are singletons, and roughly 13% rests with the top ten.

The sample consisted of peripheral blood, taken in a trial of Ad26.COV2.S vaccine versus placebo. The gene calls are TRBV3-1 (or the pseudogene TRBV3-2) and TRBJ2-4; D assignment may be TRBD1 or TRBD2 (5 bases each). The sequence derives from a person between 18 and 60 years old who received the Ad26.COV2.S COVID-19 vaccine or a placebo. CDR3: CASSQDLGTENIQYF. The CDR3 DNA follows: TGTGCCAGCAGCCAAGACTTAGGGACCGAAAACATTCAGTACTTC.